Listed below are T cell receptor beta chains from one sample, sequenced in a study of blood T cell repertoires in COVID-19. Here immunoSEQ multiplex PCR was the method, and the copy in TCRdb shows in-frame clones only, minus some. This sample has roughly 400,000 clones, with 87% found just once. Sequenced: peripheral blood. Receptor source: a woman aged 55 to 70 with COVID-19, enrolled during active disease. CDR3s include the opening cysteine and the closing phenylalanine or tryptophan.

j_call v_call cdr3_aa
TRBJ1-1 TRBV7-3 CASSLYRGSTEAFF
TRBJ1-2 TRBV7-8 CASSLTQNNYGYTF
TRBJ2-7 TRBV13 CASSLGTDMNEQYF
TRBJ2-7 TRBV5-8 CASSLGSGWDSSYEQYF
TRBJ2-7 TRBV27 CASSSPQGGPYEQYF
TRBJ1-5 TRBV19 CASSPMGGVQPQHF
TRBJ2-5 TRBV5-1 CARRGGGRGKETQYF
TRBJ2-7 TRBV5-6 CASSFGGEFEQYF
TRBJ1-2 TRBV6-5 CASSYKGGYGYTF
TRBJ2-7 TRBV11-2 CASSPSWTGVRKAPYEQYF
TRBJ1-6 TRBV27 CASKLGSGFTSYNSPLHF
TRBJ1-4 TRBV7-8 CASSSGEGYSPNEKLFF
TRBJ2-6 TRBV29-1 CSVLPGSGANVLTF
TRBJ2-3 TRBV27 CASSQPSGADTQYF
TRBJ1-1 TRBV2 CATSREGSGTEAFF
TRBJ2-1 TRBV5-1 CASRVAGVSSYNEQFF
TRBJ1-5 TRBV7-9 CASSLGTGGLKQPQHF
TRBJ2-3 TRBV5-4 CASSLAMRGTQYF
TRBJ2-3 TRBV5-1 CASSLVGVSSTDTQYF
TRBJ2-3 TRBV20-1 CSASFRDRGTDTQYF
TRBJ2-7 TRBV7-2 CASSIDRNYEQYF
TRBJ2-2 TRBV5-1 CASSLVTGFTGELFF
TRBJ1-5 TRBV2 CASSGDRAKSQHF
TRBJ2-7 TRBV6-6 CASSYELRGYEQYF
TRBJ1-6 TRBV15 CATSSQGDNSPLHF
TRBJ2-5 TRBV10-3 CATGLAGGFQETQYF
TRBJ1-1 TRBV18 CASSPGTPNTEAFF
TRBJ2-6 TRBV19 CASSIWGVGANVLTF
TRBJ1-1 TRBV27 CASLGRGAEAFF
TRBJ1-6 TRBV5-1 CASSLIPPADLGGPLHF
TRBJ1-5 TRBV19 CASSSSQGQGLGAQHF
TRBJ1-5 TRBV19 CASSIVRAGNQPQHF
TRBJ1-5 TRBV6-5 CASSSGLWGNQPQHF
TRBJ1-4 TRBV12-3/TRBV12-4 CASSLEREEKLFF